Below, 21 T cell receptor beta chains from the same sample are listed, as sequenced in a study of blood T cells in healthy people across ages. For the second PCR, which ran for roughly 6 to 12 cycles, a sample-barcoded 5' primer and a J-beta primer mix were used. TCRdb recomputed calls from the 5' RACE reads with MiXCR, one row per CDR3 protein. The sample carries almost 300,000 distinct CDR3 sequences, roughly 27% recorded once. The sample taken for sequencing was blood. The source of these receptors is a woman in her 70s in good health.

There are many counts of this clonotype. The rearrangement joins TRBV12-3 or TRBV12-4 to TRBJ2-5; no clear D. CDR3 length equals 12 residues. V was shortened by 2 bases and J by 4 bases, with 5 bases between the two germline ends. CDR3 DNA sequence: TGTGCCAGCAGTTTAAAGAGAGAGACCCAGTACTTC. Translation gives CASSLKRETQYF.

J is TRBJ1-5 and V is TRBV27; 8 positions agree with TRBD1. The CDR3 extends over 16 amino acids. The germline V gene has CDR1 MNHEY and CDR2 SMNVEV (reference sequence). Trimming at V came to 1 base and at J to 3 bases, leaving 5 bases not matched to a gene. CDR3 DNA: TGTGCCAGCAGTTTATTTTCGGGACAGGTCAATCAGCCCCAGCATTTT. It is translated as CASSLFSGQVNQPQHF.

The rearrangement joins TRBV29-1 to TRBJ1-1; TRBD1 might be the D (5 bases). Germline values: CDR1 SQVTM, CDR2 ANQGSEA. Trimming removed 6 bases from V and 2 bases from J, with 13 bases in between. This CDR3 region has 13 residues. The CDR3 here is CSVCRQLNTEAFF. The CDR3 bases are TGCAGCGTCTGTCGACAGCTCAACACTGAAGCTTTCTTT.

This chain joins TRBV20-1 and TRBJ2-5, with TRBD1 as a possible D gene (7 bases). The CDR3 loop spans 16 amino acids. Trimming took off 3 bases at V and 5 bases at J, with 22 bases between the two ends. Looked up from germline, CDR1 is DFQATT and CDR2 is SNEGSKA (reference sequence). CDR3 in DNA: TGCAGTGCTAGTAATCGGGGCCAGGGGGGAGTGGAGACCCAGTACTTC. Amino acid sequence: CSASNRGQGGVETQYF.

The J gene is TRBJ2-5, the V gene TRBV28; 7 bases agree with TRBD2. This CDR3 contains 14 residues. After removal of 3 bases from V and 11 bases from J, the junction contained 12 bases not matched to a gene. Germline-derived CDR1 and CDR2 are MDHEN and SYDVKM. CDR3 loop: CASSLREGRREQYF. The CDR3 coding sequence is TGTGCCAGCAGTTTGAGGGAGGGCCGGAGGGAGCAGTACTTC.

This clonotype was counted once. The CDR3 nucleotides read TGTGCCAGCAAGCAGGGACCCCTCACTACCGAGCAGTACTTC. Amino acid sequence: CASKQGPLTTEQYF. This chain uses TRBV6-5 with TRBJ2-7; D is tentatively TRBD1 or TRBD2 (5 bases each). The V gene lost 7 bases and the J gene lost 6 bases, with 19 bases spanning the gap. The V gene's germline CDR1 is MNHEY and CDR2 SVGAGI. This CDR3 has 14 amino acids.

This clonotype was found many times. V usage is TRBV3-1 and J usage is TRBJ2-5; 8 nucleotides align to TRBD1. Germline V CDR1 and CDR2: LGHDT, YNNKEL (reference sequence). Trimming cost V 4 bases and J 5 bases; bases outside gene matches: 9. The CDR3 consists of 15 residues. The CDR3 here is CASSRDDRGGETQYF. In DNA, the CDR3 is TGTGCCAGCAGCCGTGACGACAGGGGAGGCGAGACCCAGTACTTC.

This clonotype showed up just a few times. The V call is TRBV6-2 or TRBV6-3, the J call TRBJ2-1; no definite D call. This CDR3 spans 17 amino acids. Germline V gene data show CDR1 as MNHEY and CDR2 as SVGEGT. V was clipped by 8 bases and J by 1 base, with 21 bases between them. CDR3 nucleotides: TGTGCCAGCGGCTCCCTCTCACTCAAGCGATCCTACAATGAGCAGTTCTTC. It translates to CASGSLSLKRSYNEQFF.

CDR3 loop: CASSFGQVYTEAFF. The CDR3 DNA follows: TGTGCCAGCAGTTTTGGGCAGGTGTATACTGAAGCTTTCTTT. V usage is TRBV5-6 and J usage is TRBJ1-1; D gene ambiguous. CDR3 length: 14 amino acids. Trimming cost V 5 bases and J 5 bases, with 16 bases left between them. Germline loops: CDR1 SGHDT, CDR2 YYEEEE.

The J gene is TRBJ2-7, the V gene TRBV29-1; D unresolved. Germline lookup yields CDR1 SQVTM and CDR2 ANQGSEA. CDR3 length: 15 residues. Trimming took 0 bases from V and 6 from J, leaving 18 bases between them. The CDR3 reads CSVEDLEVGGAEQYF. The DNA for the CDR3 is TGCAGCGTTGAAGATCTGGAAGTTGGCGGCGCCGAGCAGTACTTC.

This clonotype was observed many times. V is TRBV20-1 and J is TRBJ2-3; 7 nucleotides line up with TRBD2. The CDR3 covers 20 residues. The germline V gene has CDR1 DFQATT and CDR2 SNEGSKA (reference sequence). J gave up 4 bases and V 0 bases, and 22 bases lay outside the gene matches. The CDR3 here is CSARDPLAAATTKEADTQYF. The CDR3 DNA reads TGCAGTGCTAGAGATCCCCTAGCGGCAGCAACCACCAAGGAAGCAGATACGCAGTATTTT.

This clonotype was seen more than once but under ten times. Sequence at one end of the junction differs from germline and may be a read error. The CDR3 DNA is TGTGCCAGCTCAGCGACTCAAGAGACCCAGTGCTTC. This sequence encodes CASSATQETQCF. The J gene is TRBJ2-5, the V gene TRBV18; the D is unclear. This CDR3 spans 12 amino acids. Germline V lookup: CDR1 KGHSH, CDR2 LQKENI.

The sample holds a few counts of this clonotype. The V gene is TRBV18, the J gene TRBJ1-3; maybe TRBD1 (6 bases). The V gene lost 3 bases and the J gene lost 5 bases, with 11 bases spanning the gap. This CDR3 has 14 residues. Germline V lookup: CDR1 KGHSH, CDR2 LQKENI. DNA for the CDR3: TGTGCCAGCTCACCCGCTGGACAGAGAAACACCATATATTTT. Residues: CASSPAGQRNTIYF.

This clonotype has ten or more counts. The V call is TRBV5-1, the J call TRBJ2-1; 10 nucleotides line up with TRBD2. The CDR3 is 17 amino acids. The germline V gene has CDR1 SGHRS and CDR2 YFSETQ. V trimming: 4 bases; J trimming: 2 bases; junction bases outside the gene matches: 9. The CDR3 spells CASSPSGSFKTYNEQFF. The CDR3 DNA sequence: TGCGCCAGCAGCCCTAGCGGGAGCTTTAAAACCTACAATGAGCAGTTCTTC.

The chain uses TRBV28 and TRBJ2-3; the match to TRBD2 covers 8 bases. The CDR3 extends over 14 amino acids. The ends lost 10 bases at V and 3 bases at J; junction bases unmatched: 9. CDR1 is MDHEN, CDR2 SYDVKM, per germline. The CDR3 protein is CATNLGLATDTQYF. As DNA, the CDR3 is TGTGCCACCAACTTAGGACTAGCAACAGATACGCAGTATTTT.

This chain uses TRBV18 with TRBJ2-1; tentatively, D is TRBD1 (5 bases). Per the germline V gene, CDR1 is KGHSH and CDR2 is LQKENI. Trimming took 2 bases from V and 4 from J, leaving 6 bases between them. The CDR3 length is 13 residues. In nucleotides, the CDR3 is TGTGCCAGCTCACCAGACAGATACAATGAGCAGTTCTTC. Translation gives CASSPDRYNEQFF. Complete variable domain (other parts from reference TRBV18 and TRBJ2-1): NAGVMQNPRHLVRRRGQEARLRCSPMKGHSHVYWYRQLPEEGLKFMVYLQKENIIDESGMPKERFSAEFPKEGPSILRIQQVVRGDSAAYFCASSPDRYNEQFFGPGTRLTVL.

This rearrangement joins TRBV28 to TRBJ2-6, with 7 bases that match TRBD1. Unmatched junction bases numbered 13, after V lost 8 bases and J lost 0 bases. CDR3 length: 18 residues. The germline V gene encodes CDR1 MDHEN and CDR2 SYDVKM. Here the CDR3 DNA reads TGTGCCAGCCGGGGATCCGGGACAGTGATCTCTGGGGCCAACGTCCTGACTTTC. Protein sequence: CASRGSGTVISGANVLTF.

This clonotype was counted only a few times. V is TRBV6-5 and J is TRBJ2-7; TRBD1 might be the D (5 bases). With 7 bases removed from V and 0 bases from J, the gap between germline ends came to 13 bases. CDR1 MNHEY and CDR2 SVGAGI come from the germline V gene. The CDR3 is 14 residues long. CDR3 DNA: TGTGCCAGCAAGCCTTCGACAGACTCCTACGAGCAGTACTTC. Encoded protein: CASKPSTDSYEQYF.

This clonotype was seen only once. V is TRBV7-2 and J is TRBJ2-3, with 7 bases matching TRBD2. Losses at the gene ends were 1 base for V and 7 bases for J; bases not matched to a gene: 8. The CDR3 runs to 15 residues. The germline V gene encodes CDR1 SGHTA and CDR2 FQGNSA. CDR3 nucleotides: TGTGCCAGCAGCTTAGAACCCCGCGGGACTAATACGCAGTATTTT. Its translation is CASSLEPRGTNTQYF.

This clonotype has only a few counts. A much larger clonotype is one base distant, so this may be a read error. The V call is TRBV10-3, the J call TRBJ2-5; TRBD2 matches at 10 bases. The J call may be faulty, since TRBJ2-7 better matches the DNA end. CDR1 is ENHRY, CDR2 SYGVKD, per germline. The CDR3 covers 13 residues. The CDR3 is CVMGVAGGSEQYF. The CDR3, as DNA: TGTGTCATGGGGGTAGCGGGAGGTAGCGAGCAGTACTTC.

This clonotype was picked up a small number of times. The V and J genes are TRBV20-1 and TRBJ2-5; maybe TRBD1 (7 bases). Germline assignment: CDR1 DFQATT and CDR2 SNEGSKA (reference sequence). V was shortened by 5 bases and J by 4 bases, with 17 bases between the two germline ends. CDR3 size: 14 residues. This CDR3 reads CSAGGDSYAETQYF. Written as DNA, the CDR3 is TGCAGTGCTGGAGGGGACAGCTACGCAGAGACCCAGTACTTC.